These T cell receptor beta chains were read from a single sample in a study of T cells after yellow fever vaccination. MiXCR, applied by TCRdb to the 5' RACE reads, yields one record per CDR3 protein. The table has around 250,000 distinct CDR3 sequences, roughly 4.8% seen once. The material sequenced was CD4+ T cells sorted from PBMCs, taken on the day of the yellow fever booster vaccination. The receptors were sampled from a man between 18 and 35 years old who received the YFV17D yellow fever vaccine. The CDR3 runs from the conserved cysteine through the conserved F or W. A D gene is named only where the DNA matches it firmly. Clone size is given for some rows only: seen once, a few or many times, or a class if the clone is expanded.

>TRBJ1-2|TRBV9|NA|few|14
CASSVGFSNYGYTF
TGTGCCAGCAGCGTGGGGTTTTCTAACTATGGCTACACCTTC
>TRBJ2-5|TRBV5-1|NA|once|15
CASSPRGGMQETQYF
TGCGCCAGCAGCCCCAGGGGGGGAATGCAAGAGACCCAGTACTTC
>TRBJ2-2|TRBV27|TRBD2|NA|14
CASSLSGGYRELFF
TGTGCCAGCAGTTTATCGGGAGGGTACCGGGAGCTGTTTTTT
>TRBJ1-4|TRBV5-6|NA|few|14
CASSLTGSGEKLFF
TGTGCCAGCAGCTTGACGGGCAGCGGTGAAAAACTGTTTTTT
>TRBJ1-5|TRBV19|NA|NA|15
CASSIAGLVDQPQHF
TGTGCCAGTAGTATAGCCGGCCTGGTGGACCAGCCCCAGCATTTT
>TRBJ2-2|TRBV5-4|NA|NA|16
CASSKTGNGGTGELFF
TGTGCCAGCAGCAAAACAGGGAACGGGGGCACCGGGGAGCTGTTTTTT
>TRBJ2-1|TRBV19|NA|few|12
CASMLALHEQFF
TGTGCCAGTATGCTAGCTCTCCATGAGCAGTTCTTC
>TRBJ1-4|TRBV4-1|NA|NA|13
CASSQLPREKLFF
TGCGCCAGCAGCCAATTGCCCAGAGAAAAACTGTTTTTT
>TRBJ1-5|TRBV3-1|NA|NA|15
CASSLTREGPQPQHF
TGTGCCAGCAGCCTAACCCGGGAGGGACCCCAGCCCCAGCATTTT
>TRBJ2-4|TRBV6-6|TRBD1|NA|15
CASIPQGVAKNIQYF
TGTGCCAGCATCCCACAGGGGGTGGCCAAAAACATTCAGTACTTC
>TRBJ2-1|TRBV11-1|NA|many|13
CASSLNRRPGQFF
TGTGCCAGCAGCTTAAATCGCAGGCCCGGACAGTTCTTC
>TRBJ2-5|TRBV15|NA|many|14
CATSRDPGEETQYF
TGTGCCACCAGCAGAGATCCAGGGGAAGAGACCCAGTACTTC
>TRBJ2-3|TRBV20-1|NA|few|13
CSRQGLGTDTQYF
TGCAGTCGACAGGGACTAGGCACAGATACGCAGTATTTT
>TRBJ2-5|TRBV7-9|TRBD2|NA|15
CASSLDGTSKETQYF
TGTGCCAGCAGCTTAGACGGGACTAGTAAAGAGACCCAGTACTTC
>TRBJ1-1|TRBV2|NA|many|14
CASSLSTEGTEAFF
TGTGCCAGCAGTCTATCCACGGAGGGCACTGAAGCTTTCTTT
>TRBJ2-3|TRBV28|TRBD2|many|15
CASSLSGGRRDTQYF
TGTGCCAGCAGTCTAAGCGGGGGAAGGCGAGATACGCAGTATTTT
>TRBJ2-3|TRBV7-9|NA|many|14
CASSLNSIGDTQYF
TGTGCCAGCAGCTTAAATTCCATCGGGGATACGCAGTATTTT
>TRBJ2-5|TRBV4-1|NA|many|13
CASSQERGLGTYF
TGCGCCAGCAGCCAAGAAAGGGGGTTGGGGACGTACTTC